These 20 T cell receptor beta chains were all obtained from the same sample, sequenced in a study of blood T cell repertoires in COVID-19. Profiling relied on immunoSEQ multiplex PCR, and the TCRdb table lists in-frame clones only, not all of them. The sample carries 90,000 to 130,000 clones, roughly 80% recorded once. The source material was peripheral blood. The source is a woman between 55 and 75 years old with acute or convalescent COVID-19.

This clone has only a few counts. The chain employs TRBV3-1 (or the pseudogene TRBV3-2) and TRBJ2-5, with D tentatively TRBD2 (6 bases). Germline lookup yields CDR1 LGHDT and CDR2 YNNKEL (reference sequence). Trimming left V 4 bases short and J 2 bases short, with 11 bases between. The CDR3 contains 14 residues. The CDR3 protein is CASSLAGRQETQYF. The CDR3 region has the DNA TGTGCCAGCAGCCTGGCGGGACGGCAAGAGACCCAGTACTTC.

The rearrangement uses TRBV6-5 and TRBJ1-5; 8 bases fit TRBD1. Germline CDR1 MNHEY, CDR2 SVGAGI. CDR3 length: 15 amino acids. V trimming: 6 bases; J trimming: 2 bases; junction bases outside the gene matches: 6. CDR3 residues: CASRISDRGNQPQHF. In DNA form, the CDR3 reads TGTGCCAGCAGAATCTCGGACAGGGGCAATCAGCCCCAGCATTTT.

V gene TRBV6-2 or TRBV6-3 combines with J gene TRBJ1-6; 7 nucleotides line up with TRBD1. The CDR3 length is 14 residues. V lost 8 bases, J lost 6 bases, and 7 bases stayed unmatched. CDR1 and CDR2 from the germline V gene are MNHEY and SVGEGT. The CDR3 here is CASGRDSPNSPLHF. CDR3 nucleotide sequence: TGTGCCAGCGGCCGGGACAGCCCTAATTCACCCCTCCACTTT.

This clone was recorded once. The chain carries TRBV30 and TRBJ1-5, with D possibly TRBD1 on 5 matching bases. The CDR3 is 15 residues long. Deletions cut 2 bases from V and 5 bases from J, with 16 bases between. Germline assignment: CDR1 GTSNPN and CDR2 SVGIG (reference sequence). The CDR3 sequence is CAWSSGGVADQPQHF. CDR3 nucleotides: TGTGCCTGGAGTTCGGGGGGGGTAGCCGATCAGCCCCAGCATTTT.

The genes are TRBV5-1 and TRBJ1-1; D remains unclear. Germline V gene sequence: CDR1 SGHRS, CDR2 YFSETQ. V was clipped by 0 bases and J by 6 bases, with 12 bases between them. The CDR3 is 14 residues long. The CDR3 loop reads CASSLGSWGAEAFF. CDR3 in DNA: TGCGCCAGCAGCTTGGGGTCATGGGGAGCTGAAGCTTTCTTT. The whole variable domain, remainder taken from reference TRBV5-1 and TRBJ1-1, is KAGVTQTPRYLIKTRGQQVTLSCSPISGHRSVSWYQQTPGQGLQFLFEYFSETQRNKGNFPGRFSGRQFSNSRSEMNVSTLELGDSALYLCASSLGSWGAEAFFGQGTRLTVV.

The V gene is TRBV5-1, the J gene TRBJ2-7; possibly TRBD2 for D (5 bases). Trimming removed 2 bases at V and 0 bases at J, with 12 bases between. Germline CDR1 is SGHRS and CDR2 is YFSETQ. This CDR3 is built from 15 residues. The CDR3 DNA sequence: TGCGCCAGCAGCTTAGGACCTGGGAGCTCCTACGAGCAGTACTTC. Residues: CASSLGPGSSYEQYF.

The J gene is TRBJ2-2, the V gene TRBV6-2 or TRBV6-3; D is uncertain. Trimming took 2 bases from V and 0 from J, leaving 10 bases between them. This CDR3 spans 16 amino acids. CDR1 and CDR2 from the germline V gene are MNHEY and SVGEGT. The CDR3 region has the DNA TGTGCCAGCAGTTACGCCAGGTCCTCGAACACCGGGGAGCTGTTTTTT. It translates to CASSYARSSNTGELFF.

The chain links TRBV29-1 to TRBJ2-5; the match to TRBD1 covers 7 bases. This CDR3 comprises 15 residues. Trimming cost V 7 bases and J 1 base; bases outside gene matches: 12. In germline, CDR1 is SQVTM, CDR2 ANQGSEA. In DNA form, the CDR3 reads TGCAGCGGACTCGCCTCGACAGGGCCCCAAGAGACCCAGTACTTC. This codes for CSGLASTGPQETQYF.

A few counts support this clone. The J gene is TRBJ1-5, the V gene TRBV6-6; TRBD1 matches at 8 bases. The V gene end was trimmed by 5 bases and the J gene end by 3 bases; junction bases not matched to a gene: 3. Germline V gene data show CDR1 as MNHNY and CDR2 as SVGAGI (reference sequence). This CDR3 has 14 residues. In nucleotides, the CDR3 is TGTGCCAGCAGTAAGGACAGGGACAATCAGCCCCAGCATTTT. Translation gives CASSKDRDNQPQHF.

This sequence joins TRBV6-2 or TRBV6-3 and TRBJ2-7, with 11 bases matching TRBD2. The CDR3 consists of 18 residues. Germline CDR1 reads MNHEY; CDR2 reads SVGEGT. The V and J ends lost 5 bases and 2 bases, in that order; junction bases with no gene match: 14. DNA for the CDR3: TGTGCCAGCAGTCAGAGCCTCGGGACTAGCGGATCCCCCTACGAGCAGTACTTC. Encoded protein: CASSQSLGTSGSPYEQYF.

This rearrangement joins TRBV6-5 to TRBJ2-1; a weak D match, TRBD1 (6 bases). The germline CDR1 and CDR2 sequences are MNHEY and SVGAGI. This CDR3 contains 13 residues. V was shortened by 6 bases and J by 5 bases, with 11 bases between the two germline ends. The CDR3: CASSLGQHNEQFF. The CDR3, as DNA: TGTGCCAGCAGCCTCGGACAGCACAATGAGCAGTTCTTC.

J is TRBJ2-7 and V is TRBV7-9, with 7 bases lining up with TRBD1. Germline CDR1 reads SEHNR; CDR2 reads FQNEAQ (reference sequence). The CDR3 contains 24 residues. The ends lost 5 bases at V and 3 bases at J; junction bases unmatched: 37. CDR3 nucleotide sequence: TGTGCCAGCAGCACCTCACGGCGAGGGGGCGCAAAGACCTATCCGGGCCCAGGAAACTACGAGCAGTACTTC. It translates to CASSTSRRGGAKTYPGPGNYEQYF.

The CDR3 reads CASSSRQGQETQYF. The CDR3 nucleotides read TGTGCCAGCAGCTCGAGACAGGGCCAAGAGACCCAGTACTTC. This chain connects TRBV7-3 to TRBJ2-5; 7 positions match TRBD1. Germline V gives CDR1 SGHTA, CDR2 FQGTGA. The CDR3 loop spans 14 amino acids. With V trimmed by 4 bases and J by 1 base, 3 bases remained unmatched. Full variable domain (remainder filled in from reference TRBV7-3 and TRBJ2-5): GAGVSQTPSNKVTEKGKYVELRCDPISGHTALYWYRQSLGQGPEFLIYFQGTGAADDSGLPNDRFFAVRPEGSVSTLKIQRTERGDSAVYLCASSSRQGQETQYFGPGTRLLVL.

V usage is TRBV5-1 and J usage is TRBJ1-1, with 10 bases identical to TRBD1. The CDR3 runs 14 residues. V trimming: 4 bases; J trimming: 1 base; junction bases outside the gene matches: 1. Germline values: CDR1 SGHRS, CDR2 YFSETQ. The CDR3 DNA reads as TGCGCCAGCAGCGGACAGGGGGGGAACACTGAAGCTTTCTTT. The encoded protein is CASSGQGGNTEAFF.

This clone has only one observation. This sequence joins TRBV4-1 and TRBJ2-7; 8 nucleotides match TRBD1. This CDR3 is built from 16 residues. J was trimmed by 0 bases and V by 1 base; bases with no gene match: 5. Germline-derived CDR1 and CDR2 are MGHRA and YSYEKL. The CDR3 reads CASSQAGQGPSYEQYF. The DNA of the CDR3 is TGCGCCAGCAGCCAAGCCGGACAGGGACCCTCCTACGAGCAGTACTTC.

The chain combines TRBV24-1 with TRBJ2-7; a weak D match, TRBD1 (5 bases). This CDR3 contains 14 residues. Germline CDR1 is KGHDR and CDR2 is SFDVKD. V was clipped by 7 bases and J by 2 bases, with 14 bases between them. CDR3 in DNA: TGTGCCACCAGAAGTCCCCAGGGCCCCTACGAGCAGTACTTC. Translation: CATRSPQGPYEQYF.

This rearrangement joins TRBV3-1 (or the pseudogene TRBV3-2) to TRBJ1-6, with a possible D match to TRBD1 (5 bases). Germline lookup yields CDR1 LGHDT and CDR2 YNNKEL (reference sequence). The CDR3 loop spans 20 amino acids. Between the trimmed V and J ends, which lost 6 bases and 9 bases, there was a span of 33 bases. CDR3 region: CASSPSPRDGFSSGGSPLHF. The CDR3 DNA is TGTGCCAGCAGTCCAAGCCCCAGGGATGGTTTTAGCTCGGGAGGTTCACCCCTCCACTTT.

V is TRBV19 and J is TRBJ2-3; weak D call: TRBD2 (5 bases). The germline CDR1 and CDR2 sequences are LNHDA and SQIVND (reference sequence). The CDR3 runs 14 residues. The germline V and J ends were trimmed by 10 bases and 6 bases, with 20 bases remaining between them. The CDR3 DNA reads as TGTGCCACCGGGGATCAGTGGTCCCGCGATACGCAGTATTTT. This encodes CATGDQWSRDTQYF.

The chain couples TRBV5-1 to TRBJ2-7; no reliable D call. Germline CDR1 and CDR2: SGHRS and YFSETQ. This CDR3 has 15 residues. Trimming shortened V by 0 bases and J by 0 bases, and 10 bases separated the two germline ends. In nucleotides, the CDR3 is TGCGCCAGCAGCTTGGGTGAGGCGTACTCCTACGAGCAGTACTTC. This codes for CASSLGEAYSYEQYF.

CDR3 sequence (DNA): TGTGCCAGCTCACCATATAGATCCACAGATACGCAGTATTTT. This sequence encodes CASSPYRSTDTQYF. The gene calls are TRBV18 and TRBJ2-3; no firm D call. V was pared by 2 bases and J by 2 bases, with 8 bases between. Germline V gene lookup returns CDR1 KGHSH and CDR2 LQKENI. This CDR3 is built from 14 residues.